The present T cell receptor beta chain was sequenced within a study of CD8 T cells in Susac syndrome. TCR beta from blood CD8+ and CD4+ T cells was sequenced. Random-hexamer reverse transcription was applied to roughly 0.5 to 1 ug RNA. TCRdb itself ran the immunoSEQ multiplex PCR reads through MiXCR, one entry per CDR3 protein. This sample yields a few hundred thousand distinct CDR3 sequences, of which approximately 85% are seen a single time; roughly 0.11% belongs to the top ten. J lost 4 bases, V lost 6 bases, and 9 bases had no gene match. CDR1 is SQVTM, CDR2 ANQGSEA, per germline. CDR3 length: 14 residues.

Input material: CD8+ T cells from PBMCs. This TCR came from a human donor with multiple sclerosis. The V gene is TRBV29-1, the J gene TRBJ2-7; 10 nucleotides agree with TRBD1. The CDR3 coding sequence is TGCAGCGTCACACCCGGGACAGGGGTTTACGAGCAGTACTTC. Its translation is CSVTPGTGVYEQYF.